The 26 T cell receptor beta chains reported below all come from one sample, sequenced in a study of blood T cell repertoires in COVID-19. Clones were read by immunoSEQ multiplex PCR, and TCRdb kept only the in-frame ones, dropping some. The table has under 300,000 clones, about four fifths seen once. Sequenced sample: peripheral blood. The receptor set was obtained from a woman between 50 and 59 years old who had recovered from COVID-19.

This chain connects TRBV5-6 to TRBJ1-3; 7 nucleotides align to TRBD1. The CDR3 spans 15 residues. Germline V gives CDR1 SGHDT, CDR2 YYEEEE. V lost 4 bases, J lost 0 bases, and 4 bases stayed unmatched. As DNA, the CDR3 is TGTGCCAGCAGCCGCAGGGGGAACTCTGGAAACACCATATATTTT. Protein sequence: CASSRRGNSGNTIYF.

The CDR3 nucleotides read TGTGCCAGCAGCTTAAGTGCGGGAGGTGGCTACGAGCAGTACTTC. Protein product: CASSLSAGGGYEQYF. V is TRBV7-3 and J is TRBJ2-7; 8 bases agree with TRBD2. This CDR3 region has 15 residues. CDR1 and CDR2 (germline): SGHTA, FQGTGA. The V segment lost 1 base and the J segment 3 bases; nucleotides outside the gene matches: 5.

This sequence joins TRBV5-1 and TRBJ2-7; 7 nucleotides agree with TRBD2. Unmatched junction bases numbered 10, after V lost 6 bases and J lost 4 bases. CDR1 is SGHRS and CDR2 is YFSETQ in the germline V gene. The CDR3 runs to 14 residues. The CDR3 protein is CASKTGEGPYEQYF. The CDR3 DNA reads TGCGCCAGCAAGACCGGGGAGGGCCCATACGAGCAGTACTTC.

The CDR3 is CASSQWAMNTEAFF. CDR3 sequence (DNA): TGTGCCAGCAGCCAGTGGGCTATGAACACTGAAGCTTTCTTT. This chain uses TRBV7-8 with TRBJ1-1; D is unresolved. V shed 5 bases and J shed 0 bases, with 10 bases lying between them. CDR1 is SGHVS, CDR2 FQNEAQ, per germline. The CDR3 is made up of 14 amino acids. Full variable domain (outside the CDR3, taken from reference TRBV7-8 and TRBJ1-1): GAGVSQSPRYKVAKRGQDVALRCDPISGHVSLFWYQQALGQGPEFLTYFQNEAQLDKSGLPSDRFFAERPEGSVSTLKIQRTQQEDSAVYLCASSQWAMNTEAFFGQGTRLTVV.

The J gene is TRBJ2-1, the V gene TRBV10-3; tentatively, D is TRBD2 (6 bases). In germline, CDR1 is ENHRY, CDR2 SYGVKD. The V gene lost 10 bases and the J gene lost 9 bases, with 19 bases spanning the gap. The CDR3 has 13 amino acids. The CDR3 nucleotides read TGTGCCACCCGAGCGGGCGAGACGAGTGAGCAGTTCTTC. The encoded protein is CATRAGETSEQFF.

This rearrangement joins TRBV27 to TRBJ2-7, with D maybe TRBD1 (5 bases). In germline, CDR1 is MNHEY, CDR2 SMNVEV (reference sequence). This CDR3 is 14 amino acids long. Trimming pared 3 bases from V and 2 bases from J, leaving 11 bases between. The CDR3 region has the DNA TGTGCCAGCAGTTTGTGGCAGGGCCCCTACGAGCAGTACTTC. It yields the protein CASSLWQGPYEQYF.

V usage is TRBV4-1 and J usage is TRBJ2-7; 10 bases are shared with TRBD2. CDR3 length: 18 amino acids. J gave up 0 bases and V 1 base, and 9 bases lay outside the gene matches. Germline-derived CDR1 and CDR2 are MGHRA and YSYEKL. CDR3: CASSQAPGLAESSYEQYF. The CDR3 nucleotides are TGCGCCAGCAGCCAAGCTCCTGGACTAGCGGAGAGCTCCTACGAGCAGTACTTC.

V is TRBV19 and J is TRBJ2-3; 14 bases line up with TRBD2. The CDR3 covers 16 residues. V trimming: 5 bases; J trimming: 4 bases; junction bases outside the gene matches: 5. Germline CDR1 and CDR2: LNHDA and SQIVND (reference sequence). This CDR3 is CASSAGTSGRADTQYF. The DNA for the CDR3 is TGTGCCAGTAGTGCAGGGACTAGCGGGAGAGCAGATACGCAGTATTTT.

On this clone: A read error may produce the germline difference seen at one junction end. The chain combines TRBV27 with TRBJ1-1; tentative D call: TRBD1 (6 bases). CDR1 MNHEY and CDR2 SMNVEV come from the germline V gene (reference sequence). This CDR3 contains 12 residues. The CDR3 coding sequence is TGTGCCAGCGGTTTTGTAGGGGGAGAAGCTTTCTTT. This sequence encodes CASGFVGGEAFF.

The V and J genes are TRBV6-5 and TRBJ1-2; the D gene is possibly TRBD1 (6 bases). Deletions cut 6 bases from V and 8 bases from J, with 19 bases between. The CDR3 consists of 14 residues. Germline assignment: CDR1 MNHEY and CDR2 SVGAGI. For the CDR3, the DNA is TGTGCCAGCAGAAGGATCCAGGGGATAGGAGGCTACACCTTC. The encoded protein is CASRRIQGIGGYTF.

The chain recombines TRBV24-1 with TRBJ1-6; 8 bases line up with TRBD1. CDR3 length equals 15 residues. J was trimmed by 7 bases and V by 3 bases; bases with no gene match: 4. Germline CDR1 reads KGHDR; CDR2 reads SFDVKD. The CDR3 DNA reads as TGTGCCACCAGTGATGCAACAGGGGGAAATTCACCCCTCCACTTT. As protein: CATSDATGGNSPLHF.

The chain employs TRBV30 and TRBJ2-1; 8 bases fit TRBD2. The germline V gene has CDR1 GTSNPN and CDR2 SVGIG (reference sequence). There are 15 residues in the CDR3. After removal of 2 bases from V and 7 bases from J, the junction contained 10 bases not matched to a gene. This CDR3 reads CAWSTSRGLVNEQFF. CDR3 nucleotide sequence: TGTGCCTGGAGTACCAGTCGGGGACTAGTAAATGAGCAGTTCTTC. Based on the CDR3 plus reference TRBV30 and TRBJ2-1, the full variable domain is SQTIHQWPATLVQPVGSPLSLECTVEGTSNPNLYWYRQAAGRGLQLLFYSVGIGQISSEVPQNLSASRPQDRQFILSSKKLLLSDSGFYLCAWSTSRGLVNEQFFGPGTRLTVL.

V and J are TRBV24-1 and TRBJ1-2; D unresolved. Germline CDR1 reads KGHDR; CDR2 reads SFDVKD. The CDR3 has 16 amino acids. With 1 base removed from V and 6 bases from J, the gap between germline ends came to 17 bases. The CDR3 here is CATSDFGVSTVNGYTF. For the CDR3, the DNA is TGTGCCACCAGTGATTTCGGGGTTTCCACAGTGAATGGCTACACCTTC.

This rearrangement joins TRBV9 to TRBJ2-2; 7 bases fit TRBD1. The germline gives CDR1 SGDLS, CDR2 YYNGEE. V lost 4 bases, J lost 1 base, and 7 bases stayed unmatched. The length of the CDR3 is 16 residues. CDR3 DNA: TGTGCCAGCAGCTCCCCCAGGGACAGGAACACCGGGGAGCTGTTTTTT. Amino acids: CASSSPRDRNTGELFF.

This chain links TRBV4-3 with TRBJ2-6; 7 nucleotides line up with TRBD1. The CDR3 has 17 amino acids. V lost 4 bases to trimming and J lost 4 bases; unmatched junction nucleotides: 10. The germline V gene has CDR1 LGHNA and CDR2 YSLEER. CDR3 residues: CASSPLPPGQGANVLTF. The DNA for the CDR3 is TGCGCCAGCAGCCCCTTACCTCCGGGACAGGGGGCCAACGTCCTGACTTTC.

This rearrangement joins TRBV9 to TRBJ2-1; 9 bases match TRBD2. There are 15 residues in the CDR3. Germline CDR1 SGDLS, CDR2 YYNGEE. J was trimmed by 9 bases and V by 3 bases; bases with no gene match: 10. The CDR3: CASSALAGRASEQFF. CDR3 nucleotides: TGTGCCAGCAGCGCTCTAGCGGGGAGGGCCAGTGAGCAGTTCTTC.

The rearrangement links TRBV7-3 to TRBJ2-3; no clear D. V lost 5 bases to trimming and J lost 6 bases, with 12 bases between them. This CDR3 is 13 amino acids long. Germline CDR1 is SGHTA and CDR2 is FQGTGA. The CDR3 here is CASSQLTWDTQYF. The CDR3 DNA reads TGTGCCAGCAGCCAGTTAACCTGGGATACGCAGTATTTT.

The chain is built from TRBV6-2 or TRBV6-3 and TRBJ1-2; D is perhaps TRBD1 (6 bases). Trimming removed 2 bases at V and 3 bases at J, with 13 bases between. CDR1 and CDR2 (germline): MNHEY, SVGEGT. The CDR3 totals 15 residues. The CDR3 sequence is CASSYGRGADYGYTF. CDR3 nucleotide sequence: TGTGCCAGCAGTTACGGCAGGGGCGCAGACTATGGCTACACCTTC.

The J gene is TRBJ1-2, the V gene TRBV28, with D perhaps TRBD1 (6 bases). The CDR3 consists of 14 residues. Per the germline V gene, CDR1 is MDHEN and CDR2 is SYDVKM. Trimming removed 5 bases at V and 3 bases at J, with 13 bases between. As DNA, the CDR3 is TGTGCCAGCAGTACCTCGGACAGATACTATGGCTACACCTTC. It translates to CASSTSDRYYGYTF.

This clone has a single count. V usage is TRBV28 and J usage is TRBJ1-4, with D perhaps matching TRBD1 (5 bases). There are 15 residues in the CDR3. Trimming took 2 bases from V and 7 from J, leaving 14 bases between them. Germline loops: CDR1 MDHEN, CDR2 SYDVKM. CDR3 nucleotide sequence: TGTGCCAGCAGTTTAAGGCAGGGAATAGGTGAAAAACTGTTTTTT. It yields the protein CASSLRQGIGEKLFF.

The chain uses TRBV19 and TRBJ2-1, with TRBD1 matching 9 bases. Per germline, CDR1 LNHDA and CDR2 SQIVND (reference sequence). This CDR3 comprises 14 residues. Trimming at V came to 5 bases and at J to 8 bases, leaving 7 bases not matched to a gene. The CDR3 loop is CASSPGQGWDEQFF. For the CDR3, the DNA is TGTGCCAGTAGTCCTGGACAGGGGTGGGATGAGCAGTTCTTC.

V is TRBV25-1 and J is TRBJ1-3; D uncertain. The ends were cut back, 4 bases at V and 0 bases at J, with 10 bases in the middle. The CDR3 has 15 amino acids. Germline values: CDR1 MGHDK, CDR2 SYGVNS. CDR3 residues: CASSGPAFSGNTIYF. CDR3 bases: TGTGCCAGCAGTGGACCAGCGTTCTCTGGAAACACCATATATTTT.

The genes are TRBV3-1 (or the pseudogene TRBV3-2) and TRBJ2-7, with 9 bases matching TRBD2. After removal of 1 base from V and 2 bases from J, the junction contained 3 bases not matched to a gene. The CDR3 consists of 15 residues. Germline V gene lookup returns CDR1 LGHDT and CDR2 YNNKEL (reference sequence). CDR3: CASSQGGRAAYEQYF. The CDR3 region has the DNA TGTGCCAGCAGCCAAGGCGGGAGGGCAGCCTACGAGCAGTACTTC.

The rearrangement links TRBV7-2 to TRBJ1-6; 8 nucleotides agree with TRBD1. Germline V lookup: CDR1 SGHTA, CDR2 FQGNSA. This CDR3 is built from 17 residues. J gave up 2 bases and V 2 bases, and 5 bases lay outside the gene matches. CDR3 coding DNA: TGTGCCAGCAGCTTATCATCGGGACAGGCCTATAATTCACCCCTCCACTTT. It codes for CASSLSSGQAYNSPLHF.

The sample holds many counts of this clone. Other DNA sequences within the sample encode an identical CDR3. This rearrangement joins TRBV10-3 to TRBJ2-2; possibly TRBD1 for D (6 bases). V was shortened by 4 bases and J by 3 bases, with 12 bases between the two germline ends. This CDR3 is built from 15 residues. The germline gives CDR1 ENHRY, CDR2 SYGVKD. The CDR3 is CAISVDRSYTGELFF. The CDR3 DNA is TGTGCCATCAGTGTAGACAGGTCGTACACCGGGGAGCTGTTTTTT.

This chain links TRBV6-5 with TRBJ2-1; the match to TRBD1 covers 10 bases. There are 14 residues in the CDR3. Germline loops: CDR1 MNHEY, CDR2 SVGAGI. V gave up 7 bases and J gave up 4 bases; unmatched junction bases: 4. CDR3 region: CASTDRGRYNEQFF. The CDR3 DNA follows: TGTGCCAGCACCGACAGGGGGCGATACAATGAGCAGTTCTTC.